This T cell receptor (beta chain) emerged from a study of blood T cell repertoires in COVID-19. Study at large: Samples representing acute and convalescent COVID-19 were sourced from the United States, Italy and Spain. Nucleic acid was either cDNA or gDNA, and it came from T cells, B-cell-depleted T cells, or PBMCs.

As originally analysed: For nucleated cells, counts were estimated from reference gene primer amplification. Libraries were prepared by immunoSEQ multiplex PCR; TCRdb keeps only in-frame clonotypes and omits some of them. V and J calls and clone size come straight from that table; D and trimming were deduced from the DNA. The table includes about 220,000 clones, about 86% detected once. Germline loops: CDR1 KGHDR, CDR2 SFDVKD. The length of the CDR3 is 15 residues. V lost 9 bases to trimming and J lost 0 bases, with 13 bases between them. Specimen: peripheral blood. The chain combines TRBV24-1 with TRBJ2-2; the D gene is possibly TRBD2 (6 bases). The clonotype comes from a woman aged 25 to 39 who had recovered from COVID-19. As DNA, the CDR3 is TGTGCCACCGCTGGGGGGACGTCGAACACCGGGGAGCTGTTTTTT. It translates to CATAGGTSNTGELFF.